Below, 27 T cell receptor beta chains from the same sample are listed, as sequenced in a study of cytomegalovirus exposure and HLA in healthy donors. This PCR relied on a set of 60 Vbeta primers and 13 Jbeta primers. The repertoire was sequenced with immunoSEQ multiplex PCR; TCRdb's copy has only in-frame clones and lacks some. The top ten clones hold approximately 11% of a sample with about 69,000 clones, 55% to 75% of them seen once. Material: PBMCs. The receptors come from a woman aged 25 to 39 in good health and CMV-seronegative.

The CDR3: CASSPRPQGAGLNGYTF. The CDR3 nucleotides read TGTGCCAGCAGCCCCCGGCCACAGGGGGCCGGGCTGAATGGCTACACCTTC. V gene TRBV7-3 combines with J gene TRBJ1-2; 9 nucleotides agree with TRBD1. With 5 bases clipped from V and 6 bases from J, the junction kept 16 bases outside the gene matches. Germline lookup yields CDR1 SGHTA and CDR2 FQGTGA. This CDR3 comprises 17 residues.

The chain couples TRBV30 to TRBJ1-5; D perhaps matches TRBD1 (6 bases). Germline-derived CDR1 and CDR2 are GTSNPN and SVGIG (reference sequence). Trimming left V 2 bases short and J 4 bases short, with 12 bases between. This CDR3 contains 14 residues. CDR3 amino acids: CAWSQTQGNQPQHF. The CDR3, as DNA: TGTGCCTGGAGTCAAACGCAGGGGAATCAGCCCCAGCATTTT.

The chain has TRBV19 and TRBJ1-5; D is possibly TRBD1 (6 bases). Per the germline V gene, CDR1 is LNHDA and CDR2 is SQIVND (reference sequence). The V end lost 7 bases, the J end lost 4 bases, and 26 bases lay between the germline ends. The CDR3 loop spans 18 amino acids. The CDR3 spells CASTGGAGSGGRNQPQHF. As DNA, the CDR3 is TGTGCCAGTACCGGGGGAGCGGGCTCGGGGGGGCGAAATCAGCCCCAGCATTTT.

The rearrangement joins TRBV15 to TRBJ2-5; D gene uncertain. Germline V CDR1 and CDR2: LNHNV, YYDKDF (reference sequence). The CDR3 is 12 residues long. V was shortened by 2 bases and J by 5 bases, with 6 bases between the two germline ends. CDR3: CATSRPLETQYF. The CDR3 DNA is TGTGCCACCAGCAGACCACTCGAGACCCAGTACTTC.

The chain employs TRBV27 and TRBJ2-7; 15 bases map to TRBD2. CDR1 is MNHEY, CDR2 SMNVEV, per germline (reference sequence). This CDR3 is built from 16 residues. The V gene end was trimmed by 5 bases and the J gene end by 7 bases; junction bases not matched to a gene: 9. The DNA for the CDR3 is TGTGCCAGCAGTCCAGGACTAGCGGGGGGGCTAGGGGAGCAGTACTTC. This gives the protein CASSPGLAGGLGEQYF.

The rearrangement links TRBV7-3 to TRBJ1-1; 7 bases are shared with TRBD1. This CDR3 is built from 14 residues. Germline CDR1 SGHTA, CDR2 FQGTGA. V was pared by 6 bases and J by 5 bases, with 9 bases of the junction left unmatched. This chain's CDR3 is CASSQGTVGTEAFF. The DNA of the CDR3 is TGTGCCAGCAGTCAGGGGACAGTGGGTACTGAAGCTTTCTTT. Using reference TRBV7-3 and TRBJ1-1 for the parts outside the CDR3, the full variable domain is GAGVSQTPSNKVTEKGKYVELRCDPISGHTALYWYRQSLGQGPEFLIYFQGTGAADDSGLPNDRFFAVRPEGSVSTLKIQRTERGDSAVYLCASSQGTVGTEAFFGQGTRLTVV.

This clone was observed a single time. The chain is built from TRBV7-9 and TRBJ2-7, with 7 nucleotides matching TRBD1. V trimming: 5 bases; J trimming: 4 bases; junction bases outside the gene matches: 5. Germline V gives CDR1 SEHNR, CDR2 FQNEAQ (reference sequence). This CDR3 has 13 amino acids. The CDR3 region is CASSPRDRYEQYF. CDR3 nucleotide sequence: TGTGCCAGCAGCCCTCGGGACAGATACGAGCAGTACTTC.

The chain employs TRBV30 and TRBJ1-2, with no clear D. Germline V gives CDR1 GTSNPN, CDR2 SVGIG (reference sequence). CDR3 length equals 13 residues. V was cut by 4 bases and J by 4 bases, with 13 bases left in between. The CDR3 region has the DNA TGTGCCTGGATGTCTCGGTTTAGCTATGGCTACACCTTC. It specifies CAWMSRFSYGYTF.

V and J are TRBV4-1 and TRBJ2-5, with 7 bases identical to TRBD2. This CDR3 spans 14 amino acids. V lost 11 bases, J lost 2 bases, and 11 bases stayed unmatched. Germline V gives CDR1 MGHRA, CDR2 YSYEKL. The CDR3 sequence: CAGLPSGAQETQYF. The DNA of the CDR3 is TGCGCCGGACTCCCCAGCGGGGCTCAAGAGACCCAGTACTTC.

The V gene is TRBV5-1, the J gene TRBJ2-1; 12 bases fit TRBD2. The CDR3 runs to 15 residues. Losses at the gene ends were 4 bases for V and 5 bases for J; bases not matched to a gene: 4. Germline V CDR1 and CDR2: SGHRS, YFSETQ. This CDR3 is CASSRTSGANNEQFF. For the CDR3, the DNA is TGCGCCAGCAGCCGGACTAGCGGGGCGAACAATGAGCAGTTCTTC.

The chain is built from TRBV4-1 and TRBJ2-7; 10 nucleotides agree with TRBD2. The CDR3 length is 13 residues. Trimming took 5 bases from V and 10 from J; bases not matched to a gene: 8. Germline V CDR1 and CDR2: MGHRA, YSYEKL. The CDR3 sequence: CASSRLAGEVQYF. The CDR3 bases are TGCGCCAGCAGCAGGCTAGCGGGGGAGGTCCAGTACTTC.

The CDR3 loop reads CASSLGDRENQPQHF. DNA for the CDR3: TGCGCCAGCAGCTTGGGCGACAGGGAGAATCAGCCCCAGCATTTT. V is TRBV5-1 and J is TRBJ1-5; 7 positions agree with TRBD1. Germline trimming cut 0 bases from V and 4 bases from J; bases unmatched to any gene: 4. Germline CDR1 is SGHRS and CDR2 is YFSETQ. This CDR3 has 15 amino acids.

The gene calls are TRBV30 and TRBJ1-5, with 8 bases identical to TRBD1. V was pared by 4 bases and J by 4 bases, with 3 bases of the junction left unmatched. Looked up from germline, CDR1 is GTSNPN and CDR2 is SVGIG (reference sequence). The CDR3 totals 13 residues. CDR3 nucleotides: TGTGCCTGGACGGGACAGGTTAATCAGCCCCAGCATTTT. Its protein product is CAWTGQVNQPQHF.

This clone showed up just a few times. A far larger clone differs by one base, so this is likely a read error. The identical CDR3 is also encoded by other nucleotide sequences in the sample. This chain joins TRBV5-1 and TRBJ2-1, with a weak D call TRBD2 (5 bases). Deletions cut 6 bases from V and 0 bases from J, with 13 bases between. Germline assignment: CDR1 SGHRS and CDR2 YFSETQ. CDR3 length: 15 amino acids. The CDR3 protein is CASTQRRSSYNEQFF. CDR3 in DNA: TGCGCCAGCACCCAGCGGAGGAGCTCCTACAATGAGCAGTTCTTC.

The rearrangement links TRBV4-1 to TRBJ2-1; TRBD2 matches at 11 bases. The CDR3 contains 16 residues. CDR1 is MGHRA, CDR2 YSYEKL, per germline. The V gene end was trimmed by 5 bases and the J gene end by 7 bases; junction bases not matched to a gene: 10. The CDR3 DNA follows: TGCGCCAGCAGCTCCCGACTAGCGGGGACAAGGAATGAGCAGTTCTTC. Translated, it gives CASSSRLAGTRNEQFF.

The V and J genes are TRBV29-1 and TRBJ2-7, with 8 bases that match TRBD2. V shed 3 bases, J shed 7 bases, and the junction held 5 bases outside the gene matches. The CDR3 length is 12 residues. Germline V gene data show CDR1 as SQVTM and CDR2 as ANQGSEA. CDR3 nucleotides: TGCAGCGTTGACGGGGGGGGTAGTGAGCAGTACTTC. This sequence encodes CSVDGGGSEQYF.

This clone was detected only a few times. This chain joins TRBV28 and TRBJ2-7, with 7 positions matching TRBD1. The CDR3 totals 14 residues. Germline V CDR1 and CDR2: MDHEN, SYDVKM. The J segment lost 3 bases and the V segment lost 6 bases, leaving 8 bases of the junction unmatched. CDR3 sequence reads: CASSPDRVHYEQYF. The CDR3 region has the DNA TGTGCCAGCAGCCCCGACAGGGTTCACTACGAGCAGTACTTC.

The rearrangement links TRBV10-1 to TRBJ1-5, with a weak D call TRBD1 (6 bases). Germline V gene sequence: CDR1 WNHNN, CDR2 SYGVQD (reference sequence). Trimming removed 6 bases from V and 3 bases from J, with 18 bases in between. There are 16 residues in the CDR3. The CDR3 nucleotides are TGCGCCAGCAGCCAAGGACAGAACACCCCCAATCAGCCCCAGCATTTT. This translates into CASSQGQNTPNQPQHF.

The rearrangement joins TRBV2 to TRBJ2-3; 10 positions match TRBD2. CDR3 length equals 14 residues. With 4 bases clipped from V and 10 bases from J, the junction kept 8 bases outside the gene matches. CDR1 and CDR2 from the germline V gene are SNHLY and FYNNEI. CDR3 nucleotide sequence: TGTGCCAGCAGTGTGGGGTTAGCGGGGGGATCGCAGTATTTT. Its translation is CASSVGLAGGSQYF.

The gene calls are TRBV4-3 and TRBJ1-1; D gene unclear. V dropped 0 bases and J dropped 1 base, with 9 bases sitting between them. Germline CDR1 LGHNA, CDR2 YSLEER. This CDR3 comprises 15 residues. As DNA, the CDR3 is TGCGCCAGCAGCCAAGATTTCGGCGGGAACACTGAAGCTTTCTTT. Protein sequence: CASSQDFGGNTEAFF.

The CDR3 protein is CASSTSSGQFF. CDR3 coding DNA: TGTGCCAGCAGCACTAGTTCAGGGCAGTTCTTC. V usage is TRBV5-6 and J usage is TRBJ2-1; TRBD2 might be the D (5 bases). Germline assignment: CDR1 SGHDT and CDR2 YYEEEE. Trimming stripped 4 bases from V and 12 bases from J, with 11 bases between. This CDR3 has 11 residues.

The J gene is TRBJ1-5, the V gene TRBV2; 10 bases are a match to TRBD1. J gave up 0 bases and V 6 bases, and 5 bases lay outside the gene matches. CDR3 length equals 16 residues. Germline CDR1 is SNHLY and CDR2 is FYNNEI. CDR3 coding DNA: TGTGCCAGCAGCGGGACAGGGGCCCTTAGCAATCAGCCCCAGCATTTT. It translates to CASSGTGALSNQPQHF.

The rearrangement uses TRBV5-6 and TRBJ1-6; D uncertain. Per the germline V gene, CDR1 is SGHDT and CDR2 is YYEEEE. There are 16 residues in the CDR3. V was trimmed by 0 bases and J by 0 bases, leaving 7 bases between them. CDR3 coding DNA: TGTGCCAGCAGCTTGGTGTCGAGCTCCTATAATTCACCCCTCCACTTT. This sequence encodes CASSLVSSSYNSPLHF.

This chain joins TRBV7-8 and TRBJ2-3; 7 bases fit TRBD2. Germline CDR1 reads SGHVS; CDR2 reads FQNEAQ. The CDR3 extends over 13 amino acids. Losses at the gene ends were 5 bases for V and 4 bases for J; bases not matched to a gene: 3. CDR3 residues: CASSEGLADTQYF. CDR3 coding DNA: TGTGCCAGCAGCGAAGGACTAGCAGATACGCAGTATTTT.

V usage is TRBV11-2 and J usage is TRBJ2-2; TRBD2 matches 7 bases. Per the germline V gene, CDR1 is SGHAT and CDR2 is FQNNGV. The CDR3 totals 17 residues. Losses at the gene ends were 4 bases for V and 2 bases for J; bases not matched to a gene: 10. This chain's CDR3 is CASSSEPLAANTGELFF. The CDR3 DNA is TGTGCCAGCAGCTCAGAACCTCTAGCGGCCAACACCGGGGAGCTGTTTTTT.

The V call is TRBV7-9, the J call TRBJ1-6; D gene uncertain. Per the germline V gene, CDR1 is SEHNR and CDR2 is FQNEAQ (reference sequence). Trimming left V 1 base short and J 3 bases short, with 4 bases between. The CDR3 sequence is 14 residues long. The CDR3 DNA reads TGTGCCAGCAGCTTAGATCGCTATAATTCACCCCTCCACTTT. The encoded protein is CASSLDRYNSPLHF.

The J gene is TRBJ2-1, the V gene TRBV9; 8 nucleotides align to TRBD2. Unmatched junction bases numbered 13, after V lost 2 bases and J lost 12 bases. The CDR3 consists of 15 residues. Per the germline V gene, CDR1 is SGDLS and CDR2 is YYNGEE. The CDR3 loop is CASSVGSGGTRRQFF. The CDR3 DNA sequence: TGTGCCAGCAGCGTGGGAAGCGGGGGCACCAGGCGGCAGTTCTTC. Using reference TRBV9 and TRBJ2-1 for the parts outside the CDR3, the full variable domain is DSGVTQTPKHLITATGQRVTLRCSPRSGDLSVYWYQQSLDQGLQFLIQYYNGEERAKGNILERFSAQQFPDLHSELNLSSLELGDSALYFCASSVGSGGTRRQFFGPGTRLTVL.